Listed below are T cell receptor beta chains from one sample, sequenced in a study of control samples from healthy donors and cancer patients. Here immunoSEQ multiplex PCR was the method, and the copy in TCRdb shows in-frame clones only, minus some. The data hold 90,000 to 150,000 clones, with 88% observed a single time. The sequencing input was blood. These receptors were collected from a man in his forties in good health. The CDR3 runs from the conserved cysteine through the conserved F or W. A D gene is named only where the DNA matches it firmly. Where a row states a size, it is once, few, many or the class of an expanded clone; other rows omit it.

clone_size,v_call,d_call,cdr3_length,j_call,cdr3_aa,cdr3_nt
-,TRBV4-3,-,17,TRBJ2-7,CASSQVFAGATAYEQYF,TGCGCCAGCAGCCAAGTCTTCGCGGGGGCGACTGCCTACGAGCAGTACTTC
-,TRBV5-1,-,15,TRBJ1-3,CASSLEPNSGNTIYF,TGCGCCAGCAGCTTGGAGCCGAACTCTGGAAACACCATATATTTT
once,TRBV7-2,-,15,TRBJ1-4,CASSPDGTSNEKLFF,TGTGCCAGCAGCCCAGACGGGACATCTAATGAAAAACTGTTTTTT
-,TRBV27,-,13,TRBJ2-7,CASKRTAYYEQYF,TGTGCCAGCAAACGGACAGCCTACTACGAGCAGTACTTC
-,TRBV3-1/TRBV3-2,TRBD1,15,TRBJ1-1,CASSHTGQGGTEAFF,TGTGCCAGCAGCCACACCGGACAGGGAGGGACTGAAGCTTTCTTT
-,TRBV30,-,15,TRBJ2-3,CAWSVDSPGTDTQYF,TGTGCCTGGAGTGTAGACTCGCCGGGCACAGATACGCAGTATTTT
-,TRBV29-1,-,12,TRBJ1-1,CSVEGGGTEAFF,TGCAGCGTTGAAGGGGGGGGCACTGAAGCTTTCTTT
few,TRBV29-1,TRBD2,13,TRBJ2-7,CSVSSGGSYEQYF,TGCAGCGTTTCTAGCGGGGGCTCCTACGAGCAGTACTTC
-,TRBV7-6,TRBD1,16,TRBJ2-5,CASSSSGTGARETQYF,TGTGCCAGCAGCTCCTCCGGGACAGGGGCCCGAGAGACCCAGTACTTC
-,TRBV19,TRBD1,12,TRBJ2-5,CATGDRGETQYF,TGTGCCACCGGGGACAGGGGAGAGACCCAGTACTTC
-,TRBV24-1,-,14,TRBJ1-3,CATRPRGAENTIYF,TGTGCCACCCGACCCCGGGGGGCGGAAAACACCATATATTTT
-,TRBV3-1/TRBV3-2,-,15,TRBJ2-6,CASSPRSSGANVLTF,TGTGCCAGCAGCCCAAGGAGCTCTGGGGCCAACGTCCTGACTTTC
-,TRBV29-1,-,13,TRBJ2-2,CSVSHWDTGELFF,TGCAGCGTTTCTCATTGGGACACCGGGGAGCTGTTTTTT
-,TRBV4-3,-,15,TRBJ1-3,CASSPRRQAGNTIYF,TGCGCCAGCAGCCCCAGACGACAGGCAGGAAACACCATATATTTT
-,TRBV28,TRBD1,14,TRBJ1-2,CASSSTQGAYGYTF,TGTGCCAGCAGTTCGACACAGGGGGCCTATGGCTACACCTTC
-,TRBV9,-,16,TRBJ1-1,CASSAEGGLLNTEAFF,TGTGCCAGCAGCGCGGAAGGGGGGCTACTGAACACTGAAGCTTTCTTT
-,TRBV6-5,TRBD1,15,TRBJ1-1,CASSYGFDRATEAFF,TGTGCCAGCAGTTACGGTTTCGACAGGGCTACTGAAGCTTTCTTT
few,TRBV3-1/TRBV3-2,-,12,TRBJ1-6,CASSELNSPLHF,TGTGCCAGCAGCGAACTTAATTCACCCCTCCACTTT
-,TRBV7-3,-,14,TRBJ2-4,CASSLGQGSNIQYF,TGTGCCAGCAGCTTAGGGCAGGGGTCAAACATTCAGTACTTC
-,TRBV4-3,TRBD1,16,TRBJ1-2,CASSQTGQGIDYGYTF,TGCGCCAGCAGCCAGACGGGACAGGGCATCGACTATGGCTACACCTTC
once,TRBV29-1,-,16,TRBJ2-3,CSVVGLLGQYTDTQYF,TGCAGCGTTGTAGGCTTATTGGGGCAGTACACAGATACGCAGTATTTT
-,TRBV30,TRBD1,16,TRBJ1-4,CASRDRGRSTNEKLFF,TGTGCCTCGAGGGACAGGGGGAGATCGACTAATGAAAAACTGTTTTTT
once,TRBV7-9,-,16,TRBJ1-1,CASSLEPTARGTEAFF,TGTGCCAGCAGCTTAGAGCCAACAGCCAGGGGCACTGAAGCTTTCTTT
-,TRBV6-1,-,12,TRBJ1-4,CASSEFNEKLFF,TGTGCCAGCAGTGAGTTTAATGAAAAACTGTTTTTT
-,TRBV7-3,TRBD2,17,TRBJ2-3,CASSLGGLAGSPNTQYF,TGTGCCAGCAGCTTAGGAGGCCTAGCGGGGTCCCCTAATACGCAGTATTTT
-,TRBV5-6,-,15,TRBJ2-7,CASSLAVGAIYEQYF,TGTGCCAGCAGCTTGGCGGTCGGGGCGATCTACGAGCAGTACTTC
few,TRBV25-1,TRBD1,15,TRBJ2-2,CASSEGTGNTGELFF,TGTGCCAGCAGTGAAGGGACAGGAAACACCGGGGAGCTGTTTTTT
-,TRBV19,TRBD2,16,TRBJ2-1,CASTGLAGGQTHEQFF,TGTGCCAGTACGGGACTAGCGGGGGGACAAACCCATGAGCAGTTCTTC
-,TRBV5-6,-,13,TRBJ1-6,CASSLSGSSPLHF,TGTGCCAGCAGCCTATCAGGGAGCTCACCCCTCCACTTT
-,TRBV7-9,-,14,TRBJ2-1,CASSWDGSYNEQFF,TGTGCCAGCAGCTGGGACGGCAGTTACAATGAGCAGTTCTTC
-,TRBV5-1,TRBD1,14,TRBJ1-6,CASSGAGTGVSLHF,TGCGCCAGCAGCGGCGCCGGGACAGGGGTATCCCTCCACTTT
-,TRBV2,-,13,TRBJ2-1,CASSGSEYNEQFF,TGTGCCAGCAGTGGGAGCGAGTACAATGAGCAGTTCTTC
few,TRBV30,TRBD1,14,TRBJ1-1,CAWSISGTGDKAFF,TGTGCCTGGAGTATTTCCGGGACAGGCGACAAAGCTTTCTTT
-,TRBV7-2,-,12,TRBJ2-1,CASSLARNEQFF,TGTGCCAGCAGCTTAGCGCGTAATGAGCAGTTCTTC
-,TRBV6-2/TRBV6-3,-,11,TRBJ1-2,CASSYPQSYTF,TGTGCCAGCAGTTACCCCCAAAGCTACACCTTC
once,TRBV5-5,-,15,TRBJ1-1,CASSIRPGRGTEAFF,TGTGCCAGCAGCATCAGACCCGGGCGGGGCACTGAAGCTTTCTTT
-,TRBV14,TRBD1,15,TRBJ2-7,CASSQYRTGAYEQYF,TGTGCCAGCAGCCAATACAGGACAGGGGCCTACGAGCAGTACTTC
once,TRBV7-9,TRBD2,15,TRBJ2-1,CASSFRTSGYNEQFF,TGTGCCAGCAGCTTTAGAACTAGCGGGTACAATGAGCAGTTCTTC
-,TRBV25-1,-,15,TRBJ1-1,CASSPNYGPITEAFF,TGTGCCAGCAGTCCCAACTACGGACCCATCACTGAAGCTTTCTTT
-,TRBV7-7,TRBD1,16,TRBJ1-5,CASSLFGQDSNQPQHF,TGTGCCAGCAGCTTATTCGGACAGGATAGCAATCAGCCCCAGCATTTT
-,TRBV3-1/TRBV3-2,TRBD2,16,TRBJ2-3,CASRDGLAGHTDTQYF,TGTGCCAGCAGAGATGGACTAGCGGGGCACACAGATACGCAGTATTTT